The source of this T cell receptor beta chain is a study of T-cell memory formation after mild COVID-19. Turning to the study itself: For the most part, TCR clusters were specific to one donor. Overall study results and limits: CD4+ contracting clones lay mainly in CM and EM, CD8+ ones in EMRA. Memory from before infection featured some responding clones, which suggests cross-reactive memory joined.

After removal of 5 bases from V and 3 bases from J, the junction contained 7 bases not matched to a gene. CDR1 and CDR2 (germline): SGHTA, FQGNSA. This CDR3 spans 15 amino acids. MiXCR was run by TCRdb on the 5' RACE reads, yielding one entry per CDR3 protein. This table holds 150,000 to 200,000 distinct CDR3 sequences, more than 14% found once. There are a few counts of this clonotype. Its antigen is unidentified. This chain connects TRBV7-2 to TRBJ2-7, with 10 bases lining up with TRBD1. The sequenced material came from PBMCs or a T cell subset sorted from them (not recorded which). The sequence derives from an adult woman who had mild COVID-19 (a few samples of this study predate the infection). Cell type and time point are not known. The CDR3 sequence is CASSARDRGSYEQYF. In nucleotides, the CDR3 is TGTGCCAGCAGCGCCCGGGACAGGGGAAGCTACGAGCAGTACTTC. Together with reference TRBV7-2 and TRBJ2-7, the CDR3 gives the full variable domain: GAGVSQSPSNKVTEKGKDVELRCDPISGHTALYWYRQSLGQGLEFLIYFQGNSAPDKSGLPSDRFSAERTGGSVSTLTIQRTQQEDSAVYLCASSARDRGSYEQYFGPGTRLTVT.